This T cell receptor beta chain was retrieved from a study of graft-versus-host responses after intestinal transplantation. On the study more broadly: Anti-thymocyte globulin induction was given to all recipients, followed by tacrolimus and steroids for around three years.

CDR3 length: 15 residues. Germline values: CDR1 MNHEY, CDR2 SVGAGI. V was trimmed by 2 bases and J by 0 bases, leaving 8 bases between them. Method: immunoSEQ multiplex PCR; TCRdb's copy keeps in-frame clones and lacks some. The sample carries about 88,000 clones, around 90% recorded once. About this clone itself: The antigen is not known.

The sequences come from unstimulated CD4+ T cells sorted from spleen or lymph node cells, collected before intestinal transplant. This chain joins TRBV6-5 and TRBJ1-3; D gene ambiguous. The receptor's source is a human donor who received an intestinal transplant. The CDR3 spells CASSYRVYSGNTIYF. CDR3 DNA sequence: TGTGCCAGCAGTTACAGGGTCTACTCTGGAAACACCATATATTTT.